The rows below give T cell receptor beta chains drawn from one sample of a study of Ad26.COV2.S vaccination and SARS-CoV-2 variants. This table comes from immunoSEQ multiplex PCR, and its TCRdb copy is limited to in-frame clones, with some not included. Found here are about 350,000 clones, 86% of them singletons; the top ten hold around 10%. The starting material was peripheral blood, obtained in a trial of Ad26.COV2.S vaccine versus placebo. These receptors were collected from a person aged 18 to 59 who received the Ad26.COV2.S COVID-19 vaccine or a placebo. Both conserved end residues are part of each CDR3. Fields, in order: V gene, CDR3 protein.

v_call: TRBV12-3/TRBV12-4; cdr3_aa: CASGEVWGNTIYF
v_call: TRBV6-2/TRBV6-3; cdr3_aa: CASSQLRDLGGYGYTF
v_call: TRBV5-6; cdr3_aa: CASSRGLAGGVETQYF
v_call: TRBV4-1; cdr3_aa: CASSQGQGVTYEQYF
v_call: TRBV28; cdr3_aa: CASSFGGSRDTQYF
v_call: TRBV7-2; cdr3_aa: CASSLPLSSGRASIYEQYF
v_call: TRBV14; cdr3_aa: CASSQDRMERARQTQYF
v_call: TRBV28; cdr3_aa: CASSLYTGNSNQPQHF
v_call: TRBV3-1/TRBV3-2; cdr3_aa: CASSRNLADMGETQYF
v_call: TRBV25-1; cdr3_aa: CASSEEGGLQETQYF
v_call: TRBV28; cdr3_aa: CASSRPGRNNEQFF
v_call: TRBV24-1; cdr3_aa: CATSETGEGETQYF
v_call: TRBV7-2; cdr3_aa: CASSQAAGNEKLFF
v_call: TRBV9; cdr3_aa: CASSVGGTYNEQFF
v_call: TRBV15; cdr3_aa: CATSPPETFNEQFF
v_call: TRBV28; cdr3_aa: CASSLLPVNSPLHF